These 4 T cell receptor beta chains were all obtained from the same sample, sequenced in a study of radiotherapy plus CTLA-4 blockade in lung cancer. The data were produced by immunoSEQ multiplex PCR, yet TCRdb's version contains in-frame clones alone and is incomplete. The profile shows approximately 100,000 clones, 82% of them singletons. The specimen comprised peripheral blood, sampled from a patient treated with radiotherapy plus ipilimumab. These receptors all come from a human donor with non-small cell lung cancer who had a partial response to radiotherapy plus ipilimumab.

The table lists this clone with a few counts. The rearrangement links TRBV11-2 to TRBJ2-3; 7 bases align to TRBD1. With V trimmed by 6 bases and J by 5 bases, 8 bases remained unmatched. Germline loops: CDR1 SGHAT, CDR2 FQNNGV. The CDR3 totals 14 residues. The CDR3 sequence: CASRNRAGGDTQYF. The CDR3 nucleotides are TGTGCCAGCAGGAACCGGGCAGGGGGAGATACGCAGTATTTT.

The V and J genes are TRBV28 and TRBJ2-1, with 10 bases fitting TRBD2. Germline V gene sequence: CDR1 MDHEN, CDR2 SYDVKM. After removal of 5 bases from V and 6 bases from J, the junction contained 4 bases not matched to a gene. CDR3 length equals 14 residues. The CDR3 region has the DNA TGTGCCAGCAGTGAGGCTAGCGGGAGCAATGAGCAGTTCTTC. This sequence encodes CASSEASGSNEQFF.

The CDR3 DNA sequence: TGTGCCAGCAGCCGGGACAGGGAAGGCGAGCAGTACTTC. Translation: CASSRDREGEQYF. This chain joins TRBV7-8 and TRBJ2-7; 9 positions agree with TRBD1. The junction had 5 bases not matched to a gene; V was cut back by 5 bases and J by 6 bases. Per the germline V gene, CDR1 is SGHVS and CDR2 is FQNEAQ. This CDR3 has 13 residues.

The rearrangement links TRBV28 to TRBJ1-5; 9 positions agree with TRBD1. In germline, CDR1 is MDHEN, CDR2 SYDVKM. CDR3 size: 18 residues. The J segment lost 1 base and the V segment lost 5 bases, leaving 12 bases of the junction unmatched. In DNA form, the CDR3 reads TGTGCCAGCAGTCCCATGGGCACAGGGGGCGCGAGCAATCAGCCCCAGCATTTT. The encoded protein is CASSPMGTGGASNQPQHF.